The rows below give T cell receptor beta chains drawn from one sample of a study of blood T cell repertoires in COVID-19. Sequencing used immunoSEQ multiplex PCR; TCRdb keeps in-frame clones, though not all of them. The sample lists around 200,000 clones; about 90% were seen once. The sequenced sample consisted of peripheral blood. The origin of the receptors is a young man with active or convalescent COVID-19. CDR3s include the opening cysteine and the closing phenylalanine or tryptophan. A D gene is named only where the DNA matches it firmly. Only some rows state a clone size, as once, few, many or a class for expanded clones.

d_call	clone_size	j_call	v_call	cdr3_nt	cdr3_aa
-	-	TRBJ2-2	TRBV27	TGTGCCAGCGCCGCAGGGACACTATTTACCGGGGAGCTGTTTTTT	CASAAGTLFTGELFF
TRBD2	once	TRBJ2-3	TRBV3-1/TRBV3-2	TGTGCCAGCAGCCATGACCCTCCTAGCGGGGGGGCCGTAGGAACAGATACGCAGTATTTT	CASSHDPPSGGAVGTDTQYF
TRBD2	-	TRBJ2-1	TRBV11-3	TGTGCCAGCAGACTAGCGGGAGATACGGGGGAGCAGTTCTTC	CASRLAGDTGEQFF
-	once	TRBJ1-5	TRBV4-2	TGTGCCAGCAGCCAAGACAGGGGAAGCAATCAGCCCCAGCATTTT	CASSQDRGSNQPQHF
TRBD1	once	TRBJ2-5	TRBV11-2	TGTGCCAGCAGCTCCCCTCGGACAGGGGGGCAAGAGACCCAGTACTTC	CASSSPRTGGQETQYF
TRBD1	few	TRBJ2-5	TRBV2	TGTGCCAGCCATAAAGGACAGGGTTATGAGACCCAGTACTTC	CASHKGQGYETQYF
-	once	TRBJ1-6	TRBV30	TGTGCCTCCAAACCCGACAGCAAGAATTCACCCCTCCACTTT	CASKPDSKNSPLHF
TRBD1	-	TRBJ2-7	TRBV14	TGTGCCAGCACCCGGGACGGGACAGGGGTATACGAGCAGTACTTC	CASTRDGTGVYEQYF
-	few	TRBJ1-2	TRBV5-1	TGCGCCAGCAGCACCCCGACGACTGATGGCTACACCTTC	CASSTPTTDGYTF
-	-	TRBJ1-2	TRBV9	TGTGCCAGCAGCCTCGGGTATGCAGAAGGCGGCTACACCTTC	CASSLGYAEGGYTF
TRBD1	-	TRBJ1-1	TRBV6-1	TGTGCCAGCAGTGAACAGAGAAACAGGGGCACTGAAGCTTTCTTT	CASSEQRNRGTEAFF
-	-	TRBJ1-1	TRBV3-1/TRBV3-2	TGTGCCAGCAGCCAACGGAACACTGAAGCTTTCTTT	CASSQRNTEAFF
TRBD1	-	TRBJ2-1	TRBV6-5	TGTGCCAGCAGTCAACCGGGACAGGGGGCAGGTGAGCAGTTCTTC	CASSQPGQGAGEQFF
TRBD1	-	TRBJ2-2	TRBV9	TGTGCCAGCAGCGCGGGACAGGTCACCGGGGAGCTGTTTTTT	CASSAGQVTGELFF
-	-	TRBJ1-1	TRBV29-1	TGCAGCGTTGAAGATGTTTCGGGGACAAAGGCTTTCTTT	CSVEDVSGTKAFF
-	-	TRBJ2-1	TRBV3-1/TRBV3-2	TGTGCCAGCAGCCAAGGTAGGCAGGGTCGGTTCTTC	CASSQGRQGRFF
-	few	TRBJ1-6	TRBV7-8	TGTGCCAGCAGTCCGGACAGTTATAATTCACCCCTCCACTTT	CASSPDSYNSPLHF
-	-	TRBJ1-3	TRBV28	TGTGCCAGCAGTGGTTACGGACAGAGCTCTGGAAACACCATATATTTT	CASSGYGQSSGNTIYF
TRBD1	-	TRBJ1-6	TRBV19	TGTGCCAGTAGTACGAAGGGACAGAAAAATTCACCCCTCCACTTT	CASSTKGQKNSPLHF
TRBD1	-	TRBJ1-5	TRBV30	TGTGCCTGGGCGACAGGGGGGAATCAGCCCCAGCATTTT	CAWATGGNQPQHF
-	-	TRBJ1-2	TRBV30	TGTGCCTGGAGTGTAAAGTCGGACTATGGCTACACCTTC	CAWSVKSDYGYTF
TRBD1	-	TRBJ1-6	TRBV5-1	TGCGCCAGCAGTCGGACAGGACGTAATTCACCCCTCCACTTT	CASSRTGRNSPLHF
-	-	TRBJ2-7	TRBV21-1	TGTGCCAGCAGCACCCAGTGGACAGGGGTTACCTACGAGCAGTACTTC	CASSTQWTGVTYEQYF
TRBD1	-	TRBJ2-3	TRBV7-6	TGTGCCAGCAGCTTAGTGGGTATGGGGACAGGGGAGGGAGATACGCAGTATTTT	CASSLVGMGTGEGDTQYF
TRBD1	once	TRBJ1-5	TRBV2	TGTGCCAGCAGTAGCAGGGGGGCGGGGAGCAATCAGCCCCAGCATTTT	CASSSRGAGSNQPQHF
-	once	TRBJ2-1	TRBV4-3	TGCGCCAGCAGCCAAGGATTTAGCTCCTACAATGAGCAGTTCTTC	CASSQGFSSYNEQFF
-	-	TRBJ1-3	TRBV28	TGTGCCAGCAGTTTATATCTTAGGGGCGGAGATGGAAACACCATATATTTT	CASSLYLRGGDGNTIYF
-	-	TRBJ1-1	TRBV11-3	TGTGCCAGCAGCTTAGGCCGGCGGGACACTGAAGCTTTCTTT	CASSLGRRDTEAFF
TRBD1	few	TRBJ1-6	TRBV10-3	TGTGCCACCAGTCGGGACAGAGAGAATTCACCCCTCCACTTT	CATSRDRENSPLHF
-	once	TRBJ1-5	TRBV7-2	TGTGCCAGCAGCTTAGTGGCTAGCAATCAGCCCCAGCATTTT	CASSLVASNQPQHF
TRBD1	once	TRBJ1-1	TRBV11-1	TGTGCCAGCAGCCCCCCCGGGACAGGGAACACTGAAGCTTTCTTT	CASSPPGTGNTEAFF
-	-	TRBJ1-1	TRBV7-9	TGTGCCAGCAGCCAAATACAGGGTCGAAGCACTGAAGCTTTCTTT	CASSQIQGRSTEAFF
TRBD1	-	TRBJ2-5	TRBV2	TGTGCCAGCAGTGAACAAGGGACAGGGGAAGAGACCCAGTACTTC	CASSEQGTGEETQYF
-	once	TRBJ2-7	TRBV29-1	TGCAGCGTTGAAGATCCAACAGGGAAGGACTACGAGCAGTACTTC	CSVEDPTGKDYEQYF
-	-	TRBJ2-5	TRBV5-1	TGCGCCAGCAGCTTCGGGAGTCTGGAGACCCAGTACTTC	CASSFGSLETQYF
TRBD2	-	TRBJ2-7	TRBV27	TGTGCCAGCATATCCCGGGTTCGCGGGGGGCTCTACGAGCAGTACTTC	CASISRVRGGLYEQYF
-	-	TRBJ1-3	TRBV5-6	TGTGCCAGCAGCTTGGCAGGGTTTGGAAACACCATATATTTT	CASSLAGFGNTIYF
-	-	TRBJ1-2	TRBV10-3	TGTGCCATCAGATTACAGGGTTCGGGCTATGGCTACACCTTC	CAIRLQGSGYGYTF
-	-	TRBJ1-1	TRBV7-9	TGTGCCAGCAGCCCAGGCCAGGGAGGCAACACTGAAGCTTTCTTT	CASSPGQGGNTEAFF
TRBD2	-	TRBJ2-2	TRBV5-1	TGCGCCAGCAGCTTGGTAAGGGGACTAGCGGGAGTCCCCGGGGAGCTGTTTTTT	CASSLVRGLAGVPGELFF
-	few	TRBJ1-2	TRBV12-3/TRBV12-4	TGTGCCAGCAGCCGCAGGGTAAACTATGGCTACACCTTC	CASSRRVNYGYTF
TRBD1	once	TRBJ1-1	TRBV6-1	TGTGCCAGCAGTGATTCGGGACAGCCCATGAACACTGAAGCTTTCTTT	CASSDSGQPMNTEAFF
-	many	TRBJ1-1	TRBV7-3	TGTGCCAGCAGCTTAAACAGGAACACTGAAGCTTTCTTT	CASSLNRNTEAFF
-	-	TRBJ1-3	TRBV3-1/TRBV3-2	TGTGCCAGCAGCCAAACAAGCTCTGGAAACACCATATATTTT	CASSQTSSGNTIYF
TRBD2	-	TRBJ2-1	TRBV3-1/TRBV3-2	TGTGCCAGCAGCCTAACGGGGGGGCTTTCCTACAATGAGCAGTTCTTC	CASSLTGGLSYNEQFF
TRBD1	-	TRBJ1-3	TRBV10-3	TGTGCCATCAGTTATCGGGACAGGGGAAGAGGCACCATATATTTT	CAISYRDRGRGTIYF
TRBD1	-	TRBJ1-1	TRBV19	TGTGCCAGTAGTAGAACAGGGGACACTGAAGCTTTCTTT	CASSRTGDTEAFF
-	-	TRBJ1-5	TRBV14	TGTGCCAGCAGCCAAGATGCGCGGGTAGAAAATCAGCCCCAGCATTTT	CASSQDARVENQPQHF
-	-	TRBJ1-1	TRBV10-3	TGTGCCATCAGTGAGTCTAGGAGATCCATGAACACTGAAGCTTTCTTT	CAISESRRSMNTEAFF
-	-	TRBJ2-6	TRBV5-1	TGCGCCAGCAGCCTGACAGGAGACTCTGGGGCCAACGTCCTGACTTTC	CASSLTGDSGANVLTF
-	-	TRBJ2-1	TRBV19	TGTGCCAGTAGTGTCTTCAATGAGCAGTTCTTC	CASSVFNEQFF
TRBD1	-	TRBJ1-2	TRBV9	TGTGCCAGCAGCGAAACACAGGGGGCGATTGGCTACACCTTC	CASSETQGAIGYTF
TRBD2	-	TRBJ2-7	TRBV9	TGTGCCAGCAGCTCCAGACTAGCGGGAGAGTCCGAGCAGTACTTC	CASSSRLAGESEQYF
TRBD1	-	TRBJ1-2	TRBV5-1	TGCGCCAGCAGCCGGACAGGGGACTATGGCTACACCTTC	CASSRTGDYGYTF
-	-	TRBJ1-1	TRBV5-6	TGTGCCAGCAGCTTGGACCTGACTAACACTGAAGCTTTCTTT	CASSLDLTNTEAFF
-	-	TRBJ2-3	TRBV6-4	TGTGCCAGCAGTGACTCTGGTGGCGGGAGCACAGATACGCAGTATTTT	CASSDSGGGSTDTQYF
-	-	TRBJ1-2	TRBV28	TGTGCCAGCAGTTTCATCCCAGGTGGCTACACCTTC	CASSFIPGGYTF